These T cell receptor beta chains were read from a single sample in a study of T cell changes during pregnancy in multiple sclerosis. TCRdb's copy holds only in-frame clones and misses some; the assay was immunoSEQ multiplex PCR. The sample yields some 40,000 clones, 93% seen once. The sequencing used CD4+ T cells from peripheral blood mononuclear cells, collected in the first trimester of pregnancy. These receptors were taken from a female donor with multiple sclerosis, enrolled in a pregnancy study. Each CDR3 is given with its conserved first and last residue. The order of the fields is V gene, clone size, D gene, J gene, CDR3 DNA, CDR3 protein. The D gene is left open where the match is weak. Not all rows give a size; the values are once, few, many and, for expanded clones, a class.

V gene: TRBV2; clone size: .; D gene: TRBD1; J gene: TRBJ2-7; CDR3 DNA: TGTGCCAGCAGTGGATGGACAGGGCTCTACGAGCAGTACTTC; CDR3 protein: CASSGWTGLYEQYF
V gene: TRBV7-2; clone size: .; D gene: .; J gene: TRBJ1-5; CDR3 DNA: TGTGCCAGCAGCCCGGAAGGGGGCAATCAGCCCCAGCATTTT; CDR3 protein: CASSPEGGNQPQHF
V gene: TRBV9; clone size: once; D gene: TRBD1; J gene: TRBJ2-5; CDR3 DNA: TGTGCCAGCAGCCCCGGGACAGGGGTTAAGACCCAGTACTTC; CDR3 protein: CASSPGTGVKTQYF
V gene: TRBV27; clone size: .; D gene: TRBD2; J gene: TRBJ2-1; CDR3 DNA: TGTGCCAGCAGTTACCGCCCATCCAGCGGGAGCTCCTACAATGAGCAGTTCTTC; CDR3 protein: CASSYRPSSGSSYNEQFF
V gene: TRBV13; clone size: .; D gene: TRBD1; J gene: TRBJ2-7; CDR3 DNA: TGTGCCAGCAGCCTACAGGGGCTGGGTGAGCAGTACTTC; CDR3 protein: CASSLQGLGEQYF
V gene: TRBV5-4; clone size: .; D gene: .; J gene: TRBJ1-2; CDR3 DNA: TGTGCCAGCAGCTTGGTAGTTGTTTATCAGGGCCCCGCAGATGGCTACACCTTC; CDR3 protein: CASSLVVVYQGPADGYTF
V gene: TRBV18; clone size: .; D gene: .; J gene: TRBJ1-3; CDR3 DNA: TGTGCCAGCTCACCACCCTGGCCCAGGGGCAACACCATATATTTT; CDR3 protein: CASSPPWPRGNTIYF
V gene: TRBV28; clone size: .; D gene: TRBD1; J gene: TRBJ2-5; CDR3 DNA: TGTGCCAGCAGGGCTGACAGGGGGTCCCAGTACTTC; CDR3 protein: CASRADRGSQYF
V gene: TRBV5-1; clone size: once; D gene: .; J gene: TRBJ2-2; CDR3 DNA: TGCGCCAGCCGCCCTGACAGGTTGGGGGAGCTGTTTTTT; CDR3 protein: CASRPDRLGELFF
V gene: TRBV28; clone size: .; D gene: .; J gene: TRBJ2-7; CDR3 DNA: TGTGCCAGCAGTGAGGGACTTAAGAGCTCCTACGAGCAGTACTTC; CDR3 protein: CASSEGLKSSYEQYF
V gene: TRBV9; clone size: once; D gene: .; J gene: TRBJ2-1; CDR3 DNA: TGTGCCAGCAGCCGGGACTCTTCCTACAATGAGCAGTTCTTC; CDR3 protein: CASSRDSSYNEQFF
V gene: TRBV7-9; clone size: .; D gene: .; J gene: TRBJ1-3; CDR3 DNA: TGTGCCAGCAGCTTCCCTCGGGACTTCTCTGGAAACACCATATATTTT; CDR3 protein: CASSFPRDFSGNTIYF
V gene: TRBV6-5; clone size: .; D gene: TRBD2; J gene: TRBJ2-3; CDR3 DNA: TGTGCCACCAAAAGAGCGGGAGGAGAAGATACGCAGTATTTT; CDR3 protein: CATKRAGGEDTQYF
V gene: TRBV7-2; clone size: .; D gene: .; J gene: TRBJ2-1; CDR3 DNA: TGTGCCAGCAGCTCCGCTGGTAGCGGTACAATGAAGCAGTTCTTC; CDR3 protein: CASSSAGSGTMKQFF
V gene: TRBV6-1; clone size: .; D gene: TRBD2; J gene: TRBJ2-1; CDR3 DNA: TGTGCCAGCAGTGAACAGGCGGGAGCCTACAATGAGCAGTTCTTC; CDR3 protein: CASSEQAGAYNEQFF
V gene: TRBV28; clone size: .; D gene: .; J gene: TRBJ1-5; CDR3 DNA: TGTGCCAGCCAAACCCGCAGGGGCAATCAGCCCCAGCATTTT; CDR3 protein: CASQTRRGNQPQHF
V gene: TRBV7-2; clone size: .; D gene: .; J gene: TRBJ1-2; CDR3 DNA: TGTGCCAGCAGCTCGCAGGCAGGATATTATTATGGCTACACCTTC; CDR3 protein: CASSSQAGYYYGYTF
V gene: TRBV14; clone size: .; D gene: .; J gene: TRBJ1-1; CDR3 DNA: TGTGCCAGCAGCCAAGACCCCGGGACACCGAACACTGAAGCTTTCTTT; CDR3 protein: CASSQDPGTPNTEAFF
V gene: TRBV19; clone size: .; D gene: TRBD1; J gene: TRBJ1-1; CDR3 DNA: TGTGCCAGTAGTACCGGGACAGGGTTCGTTCGGGCTTTCTTT; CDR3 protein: CASSTGTGFVRAFF
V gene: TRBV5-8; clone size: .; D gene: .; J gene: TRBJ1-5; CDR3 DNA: TGTGCCAGCAGCTTGGGGTCCCAGGGCTATAGCAATCAGCCCCAGCATTTT; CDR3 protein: CASSLGSQGYSNQPQHF
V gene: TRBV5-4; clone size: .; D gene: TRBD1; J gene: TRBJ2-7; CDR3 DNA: TGTGCCAGCAGCCAACAGGGGGCTCAAGAGCAGTACTTC; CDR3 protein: CASSQQGAQEQYF
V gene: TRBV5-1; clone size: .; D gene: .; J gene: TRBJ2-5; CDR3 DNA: TGCGCCAGCAGCCCGGGACTTATGGAGACCCAGTACTTC; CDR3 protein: CASSPGLMETQYF
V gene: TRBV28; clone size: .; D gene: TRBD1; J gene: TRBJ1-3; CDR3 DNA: TGTGCCAGCAGTTCCCCAAGCGGAGGGACAGGGGGCCGTTACTCTGGAAACACCATATATTTT; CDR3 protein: CASSSPSGGTGGRYSGNTIYF
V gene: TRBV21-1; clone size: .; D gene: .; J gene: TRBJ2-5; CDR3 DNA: TGTGCCAGCAGCAGTGGCAGGGTGGAGACCCAGTACTTC; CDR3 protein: CASSSGRVETQYF
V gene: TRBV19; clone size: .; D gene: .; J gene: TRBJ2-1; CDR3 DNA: TGTGCCAGTAGTGATAGCGGACTGAGCTCCTACAATGAGCAGTTCTTC; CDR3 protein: CASSDSGLSSYNEQFF
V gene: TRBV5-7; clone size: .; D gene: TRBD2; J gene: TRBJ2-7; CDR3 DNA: TGTGCCAGCAGCTTGGCCGAGAGGACTAGCGGGATCTACGAGCAGTACTTC; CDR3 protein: CASSLAERTSGIYEQYF
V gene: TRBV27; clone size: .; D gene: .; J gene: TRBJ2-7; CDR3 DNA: TGTGCCAGCAGTTTTACGGGAGTACCCTACGAGCAGTACTTC; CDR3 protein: CASSFTGVPYEQYF
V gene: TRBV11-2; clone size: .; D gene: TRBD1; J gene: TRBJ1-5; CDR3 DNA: TGTGCCAGCAGCCACAGGGACAGTAGAGATAGCAATCAGCCCCAGCATTTT; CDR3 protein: CASSHRDSRDSNQPQHF
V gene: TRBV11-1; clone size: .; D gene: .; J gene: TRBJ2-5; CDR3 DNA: TGTGCCAGCAGCTTAGGGGGCGTAGAGACCCAGTACTTC; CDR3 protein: CASSLGGVETQYF
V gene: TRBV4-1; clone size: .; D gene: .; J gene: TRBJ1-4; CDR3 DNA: TGCGCCAGCAGCCAAGTCAAGGGGGCAACTAATGAAAAACTGTTTTTT; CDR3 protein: CASSQVKGATNEKLFF
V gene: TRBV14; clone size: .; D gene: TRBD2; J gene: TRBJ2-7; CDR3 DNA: TGTGCCAGCAGCCTCGGCGGGGGGGGGTCCTACGAGCAGTACTTC; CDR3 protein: CASSLGGGGSYEQYF
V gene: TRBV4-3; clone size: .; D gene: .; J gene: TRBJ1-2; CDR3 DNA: TGCGCCAGCAGCCAACGGGGTAACTATGGCTACACCTTC; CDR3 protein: CASSQRGNYGYTF
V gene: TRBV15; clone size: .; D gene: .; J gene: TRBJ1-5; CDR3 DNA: TGTGCCACCAGCAGAGTCCTAGCAATGAGAATTGGCAATCAGCCCCAGCATTTT; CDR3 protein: CATSRVLAMRIGNQPQHF
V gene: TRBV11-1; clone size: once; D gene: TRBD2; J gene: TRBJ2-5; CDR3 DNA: TGTGCCAGCAGTCGTACCAGCATAGCGGGGGCGCAAGAGACCCAGTACTTC; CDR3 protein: CASSRTSIAGAQETQYF
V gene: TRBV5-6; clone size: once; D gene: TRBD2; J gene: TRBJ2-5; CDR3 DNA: TGTGCCAGCAGCCGGGGGGGGGACCAAGAGACCCAGTACTTC; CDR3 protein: CASSRGGDQETQYF
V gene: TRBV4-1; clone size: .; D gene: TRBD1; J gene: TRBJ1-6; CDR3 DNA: TGCGCCAGCAGCCAAGCCACGGGACAGTTAAATTCACCCCTCCACTTT; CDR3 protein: CASSQATGQLNSPLHF
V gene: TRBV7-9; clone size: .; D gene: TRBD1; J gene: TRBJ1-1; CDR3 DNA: TGTGCCAGCAGCCTAAAGACAGGGGACACTGAAGCTTTCTTT; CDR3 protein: CASSLKTGDTEAFF
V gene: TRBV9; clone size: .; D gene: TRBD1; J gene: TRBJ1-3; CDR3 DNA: TGTGCCAGCAGCGTAGAGGGATGGGCAGGGGGCGTCTCTGGAAACACCATATATTTT; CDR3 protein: CASSVEGWAGGVSGNTIYF
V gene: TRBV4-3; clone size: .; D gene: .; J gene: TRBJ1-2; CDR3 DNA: TGCGCCAGCAGACATGCACAGGGAGCCTATGGCTACACCTTC; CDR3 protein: CASRHAQGAYGYTF
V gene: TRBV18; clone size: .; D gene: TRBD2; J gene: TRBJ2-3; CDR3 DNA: TGTGCCAGCTCACCTAGCGGGGGCCTCACAGATACGCAGTATTTT; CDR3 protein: CASSPSGGLTDTQYF
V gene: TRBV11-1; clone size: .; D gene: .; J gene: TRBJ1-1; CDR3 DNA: TGTGCCAGCAGCTTTAGTAAGGACAGACCGAACACTGAAGCTTTCTTT; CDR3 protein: CASSFSKDRPNTEAFF